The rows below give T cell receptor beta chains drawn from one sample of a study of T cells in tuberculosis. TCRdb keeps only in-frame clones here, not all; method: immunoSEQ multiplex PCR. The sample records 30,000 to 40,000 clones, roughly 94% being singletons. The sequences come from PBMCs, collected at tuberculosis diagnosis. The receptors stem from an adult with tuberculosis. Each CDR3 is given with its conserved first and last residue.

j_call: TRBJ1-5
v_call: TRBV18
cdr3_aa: CASSLAGLNQPQHF

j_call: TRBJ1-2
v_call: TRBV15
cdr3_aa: CATSEVSGTVRYGYTF

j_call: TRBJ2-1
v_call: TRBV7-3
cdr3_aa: CASSSTGGNEQFF

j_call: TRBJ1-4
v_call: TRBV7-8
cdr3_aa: CASSFSTASNEKLFF

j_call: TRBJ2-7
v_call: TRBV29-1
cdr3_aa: CSVGDRGGEQYF

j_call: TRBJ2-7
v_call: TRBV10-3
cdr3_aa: CAISDPLGGRLGEQYF

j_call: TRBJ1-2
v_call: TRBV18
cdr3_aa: CASSPKGRDGYTF

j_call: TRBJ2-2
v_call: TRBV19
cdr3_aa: CASSIRRGGTGELFF

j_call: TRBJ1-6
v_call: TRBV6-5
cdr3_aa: CASTSWGNSPLHF

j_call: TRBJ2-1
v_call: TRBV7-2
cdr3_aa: CASSPYSGPNNEQFF

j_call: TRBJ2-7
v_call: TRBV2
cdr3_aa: CASSEQGHEQYF

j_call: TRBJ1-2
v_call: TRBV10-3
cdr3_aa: CAISEYRGLGNYGYTF

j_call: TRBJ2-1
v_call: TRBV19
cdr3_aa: CASFPGYPGQGNEQFF

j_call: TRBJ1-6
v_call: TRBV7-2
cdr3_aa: CASSYRQGTIDSPLHF

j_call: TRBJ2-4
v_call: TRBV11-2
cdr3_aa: CASSLGDRAKNIQYF

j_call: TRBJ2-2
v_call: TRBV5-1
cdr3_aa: CASSFLGQNTGELFF

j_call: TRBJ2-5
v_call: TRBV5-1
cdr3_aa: CASSLSGGQETQYF

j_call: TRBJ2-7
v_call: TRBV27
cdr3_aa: CASSLSTAYEQYF

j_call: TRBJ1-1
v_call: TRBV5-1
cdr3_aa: CASSGRRTEAFF

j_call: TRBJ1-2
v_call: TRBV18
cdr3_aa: CASSQPGQGAGSGYGYTF

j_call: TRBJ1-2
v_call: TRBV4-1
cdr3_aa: CASSQDRTHNYGYTF

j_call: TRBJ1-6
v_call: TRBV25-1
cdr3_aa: CASSEGGGTGPNSPLHF

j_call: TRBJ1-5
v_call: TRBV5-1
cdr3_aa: CASSQTGGLQPQHF

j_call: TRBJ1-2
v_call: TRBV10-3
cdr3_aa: CAISAVEGGQGNYGYTF

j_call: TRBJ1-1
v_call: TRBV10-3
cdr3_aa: CAISASQTNTEAFF

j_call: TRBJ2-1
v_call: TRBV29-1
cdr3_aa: CSVRLGDEQFF